Sequencing of this TCR beta chain was carried out in a study of regulatory dendritic cells for organ transplantation. Memory T cells were CD45RO+, naive were CD45RA+, sorted by FACS. Assay used: immunoSEQ multiplex PCR; TCRdb lists only in-frame clones, some missing. The sample contains under 35,000 clones, approximately 91% of which appear only once. In its sample, this clone was seen once. Its specificity is not known. Study-wide points: Regulatory dendritic cells appeared to expand memory CD8+ clones less than mature ones.

The receptor was isolated from a human donor in good health. Sequenced input: naive CD4+ T cells from blood. The subset was: CD45RA+ naive T cells.

CDR3 coding DNA: TGCAGCGTGGGGAGAGCGGCCGGGTCCTACGAGCAGTACTTC. This translates into CSVGRAAGSYEQYF. This chain links TRBV29-1 with TRBJ2-7; a weak D match, TRBD2 (5 bases). The CDR3 is made up of 14 amino acids. V lost 6 bases to trimming and J lost 1 base, with 16 bases between them. Germline V gene sequence: CDR1 SQVTM, CDR2 ANQGSEA.